This TCR beta chain was retrieved from a study of blood T cells in healthy people across ages. Study summary: The capture of about one barcoded beta molecule per two T cells was achieved by template switching.

Sample-barcoded 5' priming and a J-beta primer mix drove a second PCR of 7 to 11 cycles. TCRdb itself ran the 5' RACE reads through MiXCR, one entry per CDR3 protein. The sample consists of around 2 million distinct CDR3 sequences, roughly 43% of them appearing once. The germline V gene encodes CDR1 MNHEY and CDR2 SVGEGT. The CDR3 is made up of 17 amino acids. With 6 bases removed from V and 6 bases from J, the gap between germline ends came to 24 bases. Every donor gave roughly 9.2 milliliters of peripheral blood. Sequenced input: blood. This sequence was found in a human donor in good health. The rearrangement joins TRBV6-2 or TRBV6-3 to TRBJ1-5; D may be TRBD1 (6 bases). The CDR3 nucleotides read TGTGCCAGCAGGGCCGCCCCAGGGGCCCGGATCGGTCAGCCCCAGCATTTT. This gives the protein CASRAAPGARIGQPQHF.